What follows is one TCR beta chain and its context. The V gene's germline CDR1 is MNHEY and CDR2 SMNVEV (reference sequence). The CDR3 loop spans 16 amino acids. Trimming cost V 1 base and J 4 bases; bases outside gene matches: 4. These data originate in a study of T cell changes during pregnancy in multiple sclerosis. Some clones are missing from TCRdb's copy, which holds only in-frame ones; the method was immunoSEQ multiplex PCR. The table lists about 38,000 clones, 85% to 95% of them singletons, with about 8.5% in the top ten. The sequence came from a female donor with multiple sclerosis, enrolled in a pregnancy study. The chain couples TRBV27 to TRBJ2-3, with 11 bases lining up with TRBD2. The input for sequencing was CD8+ T cells from peripheral blood mononuclear cells, taken in the third trimester of pregnancy. CDR3 nucleotide sequence: TGTGCCAGCAGTTTATTGCTAGCGGGGGGACCAGATACGCAGTATTTT. This encodes CASSLLLAGGPDTQYF.